This T cell receptor (beta chain) was retrieved from a study of blood T cell repertoires in COVID-19 (dated by TCRdb to about 2020). Describing the broader study: Samples from collaborators originated in the United States, Italy and Spain and spanned both the acute and convalescent phases of COVID-19. The prospective study material was composed of cDNA or gDNA derived from T cells, B-cell-depleted T cells, or PBMCs. The samples were drawn from the first 160 participants of the ongoing ImmuneRACE study and from 1,254 subjects provided by 6 global collaborators. Where available, HLA class I and class II types were obtained from metadata supplied by the sample provider rather than from assay-based typing. Nearly every sample came with metadata listing a de-identified subject ID, COVID-19 status, age in years and sex. A freely available public database, intended as a resource for researchers studying the immune response to SARS-CoV-2, is where the repertoires were released. Deeply sampled blood TCRbeta repertoires from subjects exposed to, actively infected with, or recovered from COVID-19 were included in the dataset. Broader findings and caveats from the paper: The quantity of clinical and demographic metadata differed by source and by participant and was supplied without curation.

From cysteine to phenylalanine, the CDR3 is 18 amino acids long. This entry keeps only the CDR3 DNA: 54 bases, framed from base 1. The germline V gene supplies CDR1 MDHEN and CDR2 SYDVKM. V loses 4 bases at its end and J loses 4 bases; junction bases beyond the gene matches: 12. The immunoSEQ Assay, a bias-controlled multiplex PCR, was used to amplify TCRbeta CDR3 regions from genomic DNA. The paper's data handling went like this. The number of nucleated cells in each sample was estimated by amplification of reference gene primers within the assay. To quantify the absolute abundance of each unique TCRbeta CDR3 rearrangement, sequence reads were collapsed and filtered. For each sample, productive Simpson clonality was calculated by taking the square root of Simpson's diversity index across productive rearrangements. TCRdb re-hosts the immuneACCESS table, in-frame sequences only. Its copies lack some clones; in the studies checked, an unresolved V gene accounts for under half of them, and the cause for the rest is not known. That table furnishes V, J and clone size, whereas the DNA furnished D and trimming. This sample comprises 200,000 or so clones, about 80% of them detected only once. The ten largest clones capture 6.5% to 9.5% of the sample.

Enrolling through a virtual design, the prospective study's participants ranged in age from about 18 to 89 years and lived across some 22 United States geographic areas. In the prospective study, participants were assigned to cohorts based on the clinical history participants reported in a screening survey and a study questionnaire. Recovered participants in ImmuneRACE Cohort 3 were defined as having two consecutive negative NP/OP PCR tests, clearance from a healthcare professional, or resolution of symptoms. Mobile phlebotomists in the prospective study collected whole blood, serum and a nasopharyngeal or oropharyngeal swab from every participant. Prospective study participants could optionally give additional blood draws and questionnaires over an approximately two-month period. Before DNA extraction, prospective study blood samples were shipped either frozen or at room temperature. Regarding this clone: The antigen it binds to is not known. The record has no base qualities; no much larger clone is one base away.

The sequence links TRBV28 to TRBJ1-3, and 11 junctional nucleotides match TRBD1. The sequenced sample was PBMCs or T cells enriched from blood (not recorded which). The receptor comes from a middle-aged man who had recovered from COVID-19. The CDR3 has the sequence CASSSTGTGGDKGNTIYF. The DNA sequence is given as TGTGCCAGCAGTTCGACCGGGACAGGGGGGGATAAGGGAAACACCATATATTTT.